This T cell receptor (beta chain) was identified in a study of vaccination and CD4 T cells after COVID-19 (dated by TCRdb to the early 2020s). Background on the whole study: Convalescent patients had a positive SARS-CoV-2 result on nasal swab PCR, and of these patients, several had mild disease and one had severe disease. As controls, cultures received a CEFX viral epitope pool (the positive control), an HIV-1 Nef peptide pool (the negative control), or no peptide at all. Post-COVID blood samples were collected from convalescent patients a median of roughly 100 days after diagnosis, with a range of about 30 to 170 days. Post-vaccine blood samples were obtained a median of roughly 75 days after the second vaccine dose, with a range of about 12 to 241 days. Participants got two doses of the Pfizer-BioNTech BNT162b2 vaccine (n=8) or two doses of the Moderna mRNA-1273 vaccine (n=2). In more than eight COVID-19 convalescent patients and a few infection-naive healthy vaccine recipients, researchers compared the spike-specific CD4+ TCR repertoire from before mRNA vaccination with the repertoire from after. In the convalescent cohort there were six males and four females, among whom were two Hispanic individuals, seven Caucasians, two Asians and one multiracial person. For stimulating the cultures, overlapping spike peptide pools were used, derived from SARS-CoV-2 as well as from the common cold coronaviruses HCoV-NL63, HCoV-OC43 and HCoV-229E.

On the study overall, not on this receptor specifically: In convalescent patients, a median approximately 89% of post-vaccine SARS-CoV-2-reactive clones were detected only after vaccination, suggesting vaccine-specific priming. The number of convalescent patients in the study was relatively small, and the study did not examine early timepoints following natural infection. Of the vaccine-specific clones in convalescent patients, 304 of 307, or nearly all, reacted only to SARS-CoV-2 spike and did not cross-react with common cold coronaviruses. The median number of SARS-CoV-2-reactive clonotypes rose from about 19 after infection to roughly 38 after vaccination, but the change was not significant.

The treatment or condition label for this specimen denotes: approximately 9-day PBMC culture with coronavirus spike peptide pools or control peptides (ViraFEST assay). The ViraFEST assay, used in the study, expanded antigen-specific T cells with peptide pools and then identified the expanded clonotypes through TCR sequencing. The positive SARS-CoV-2 PCR tests of the convalescent patients were dated from March to December 2020, before the Alpha, Beta and Delta variants emerged in the United States. Each well held 1.5 million to 2.5 million PBMCs cultured with 9 to 10 ug/ml peptide pools in IMDM containing around 5.5% human AB serum and about 10 IU/ml IL-2. On days 3 and 7, half of the culture medium was replaced with fresh IL-2-containing medium. After 10 days of culture, CD4+ T cells were isolated by negative selection using the EasySep CD4+ T cell isolation kit. Ficoll-Paque Plus gradient centrifugation was used to isolate PBMCs from whole blood, and the isolated PBMCs were then either used fresh or cryopreserved at -140C. Culture conditions were generally each tested in triplicate wells.

This clonotype occurred a few times. Which antigen it targets is not known. Per-base quality was not reported, and no clone a single base away is much larger than it. Library preparation used PCR. TCR sequencing of DNA from cultured CD4+ T cells used the Oncomine TCR Beta short-read assay at the Johns Hopkins FTIC core. Genomic DNA was extracted from the cultured CD4+ T cells with the QIAamp micro DNA kit. Oncomine TCR Beta libraries from cultured CD4+ T cells were pooled with unique dual indexes and sequenced on an Illumina iSeq 100. On the authors' methods: Non-productive sequences were removed, and CDR3s that did not start with C, did not end with F or W, or were shorter than 7 amino acids were discarded. The MANAFEST web application identified antigen-specific clonotypes by comparing peptide-stimulated wells against reference wells and other culture wells. An FDR below 0.05, an odds ratio above 5, and a productive frequency above 0.1% in at least two of three replicate wells were required for clones to be considered positive. A clonotype was classed as cross-reactive if the clonotype showed significant expansion both in SARS-CoV-2 spike wells and in at least one common cold coronavirus spike condition. Using R version 3.6.1, CDR3 homology was evaluated through Levenshtein distances (stringdist) along with unrooted phylogenetic trees (ape). The public reads were quality trimmed at Q25 with fastp and then assembled into clones with MiXCR by TCRdb, keeping productive beta chains. Duplicate CDR3 protein sequences are folded into a single record with the most common DNA and genes. TCRdb, rather than the study authors, made the V and J calls. The sample has some 9,300 distinct CDR3 sequences on record, 45% to 55% of them singletons. 10% to 15% of the sample is held by the ten biggest clonotypes.

Clipping removes 3 bases from V and 4 bases from J, with 8 as the unmatched junction base count. From the germline V gene (reference sequence), CDR1 is DFQATT and CDR2 is SNEGSKA. Its CDR3 holds 15 amino acids, cysteine through phenylalanine. Only CDR3 DNA is held: 45 bases, read in frame from base 1. The chain was built from TRBV20-1 and TRBJ1-5, with 8 junctional bases fitting TRBD1. This TCR came from a human donor who had recovered from COVID-19. Sequencing input: CD4+ T cells from blood, cultured in vitro. The CDR3 has the sequence CSASPPGQGNQPQHF. In nucleotide form, the sequence is TGCAGTGCTAGTCCCCCCGGACAGGGAAATCAGCCCCAGCATTTT.